This TCR beta chain was identified in a study of blood T cell repertoires in COVID-19. Whole-study context: Italy, Spain and the United States were the sources of the convalescent and acute COVID-19 samples. T cells, B-cell-depleted T cells, or PBMCs provided the cDNA or gDNA that served as material.

How the authors handled the data: From reference gene primer amplification, estimates of nucleated cell counts were derived. Sequenced by immunoSEQ multiplex PCR; TCRdb stores in-frame clones only, minus some. V and J calls and clone size are copied from that table; D and trimming were computed from the DNA. Of over 85,000 clones listed, about 90% are singletons. V was pared by 0 bases and J by 0 bases, with 14 bases between. CDR1 and CDR2 from the germline V gene are LGHDT and YNNKEL (reference sequence). The CDR3 runs to 17 residues. The sequence was collected from a woman aged 70-85 years with acute or convalescent COVID-19. The rearrangement uses TRBV3-1 (or the pseudogene TRBV3-2) and TRBJ2-5; D is perhaps TRBD1 (6 bases). Sequencing was carried out using peripheral blood. The CDR3 protein is CASSQDFGRGNQETQYF. The CDR3 nucleotides read TGTGCCAGCAGCCAAGATTTCGGCAGGGGAAACCAAGAGACCCAGTACTTC.